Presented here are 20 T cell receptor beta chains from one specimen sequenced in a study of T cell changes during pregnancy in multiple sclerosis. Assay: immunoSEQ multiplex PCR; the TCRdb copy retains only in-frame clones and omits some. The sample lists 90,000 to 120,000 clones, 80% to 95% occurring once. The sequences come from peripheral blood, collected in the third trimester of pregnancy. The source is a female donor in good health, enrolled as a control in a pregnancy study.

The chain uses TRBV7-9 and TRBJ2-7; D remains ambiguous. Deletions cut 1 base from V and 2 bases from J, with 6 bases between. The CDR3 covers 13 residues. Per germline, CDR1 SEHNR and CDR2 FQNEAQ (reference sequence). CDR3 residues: CASSLVGPYEQYF. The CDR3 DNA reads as TGTGCCAGCAGCTTAGTTGGGCCCTACGAGCAGTACTTC.

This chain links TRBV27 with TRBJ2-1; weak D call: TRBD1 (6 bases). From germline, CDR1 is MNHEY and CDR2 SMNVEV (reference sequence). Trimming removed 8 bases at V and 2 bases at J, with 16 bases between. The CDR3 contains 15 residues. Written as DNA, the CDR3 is TGTGCCAGCCTCCCGGAGCCAGGGGCCTACAATGAGCAGTTCTTC. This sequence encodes CASLPEPGAYNEQFF.

CDR3 in DNA: TGTGCCAGCAGTTCAATCCCCGGGACAGGCGGCCACGAGCAGTACTTC. Protein: CASSSIPGTGGHEQYF. The chain uses TRBV6-4 and TRBJ2-7; 8 bases are a match to TRBD1. Germline CDR1 and CDR2: MRHNA and SNTAGT. The CDR3 extends over 16 amino acids. Losses at the gene ends were 5 bases for V and 5 bases for J; bases not matched to a gene: 14.

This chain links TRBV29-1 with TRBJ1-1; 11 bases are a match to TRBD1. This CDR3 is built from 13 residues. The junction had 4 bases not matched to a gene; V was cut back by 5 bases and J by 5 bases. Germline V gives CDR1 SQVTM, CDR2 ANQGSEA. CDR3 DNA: TGCAGCGTTCGGACAGGGGGCGGTACTGAAGCTTTCTTT. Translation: CSVRTGGGTEAFF.

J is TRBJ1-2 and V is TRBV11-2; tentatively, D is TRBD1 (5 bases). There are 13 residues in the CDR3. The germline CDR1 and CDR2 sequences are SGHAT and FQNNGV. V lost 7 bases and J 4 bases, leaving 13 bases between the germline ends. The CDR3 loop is CASTLPGAYGYTF. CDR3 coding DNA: TGTGCCAGCACCCTTCCTGGGGCCTATGGCTACACCTTC.

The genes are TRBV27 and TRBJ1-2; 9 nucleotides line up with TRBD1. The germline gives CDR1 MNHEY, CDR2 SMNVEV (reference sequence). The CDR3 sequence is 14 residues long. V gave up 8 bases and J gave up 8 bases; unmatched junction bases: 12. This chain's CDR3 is CASLSRDRAGGYTF. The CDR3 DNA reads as TGTGCCAGCCTATCTCGGGACAGGGCAGGGGGCTACACCTTC.

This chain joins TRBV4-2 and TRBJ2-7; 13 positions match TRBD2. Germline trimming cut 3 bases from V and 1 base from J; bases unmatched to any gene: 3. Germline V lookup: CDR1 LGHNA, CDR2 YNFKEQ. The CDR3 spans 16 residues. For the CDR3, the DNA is TGTGCCAGCAGCCAGGGGACTAGCGGGGTTTCCTACGAGCAGTACTTC. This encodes CASSQGTSGVSYEQYF.

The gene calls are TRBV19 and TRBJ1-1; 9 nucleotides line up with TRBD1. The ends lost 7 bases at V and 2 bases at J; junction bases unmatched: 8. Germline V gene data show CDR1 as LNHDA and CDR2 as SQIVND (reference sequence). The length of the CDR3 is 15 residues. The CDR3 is CASNRLDRGNTEAFF. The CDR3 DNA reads TGTGCCAGTAACCGACTGGACAGGGGAAACACTGAAGCTTTCTTT.

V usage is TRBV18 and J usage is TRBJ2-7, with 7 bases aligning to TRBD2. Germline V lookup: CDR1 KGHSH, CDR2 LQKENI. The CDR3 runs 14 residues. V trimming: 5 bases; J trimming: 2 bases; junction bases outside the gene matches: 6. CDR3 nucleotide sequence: TGTGCCAGCTCAGCCGGACGGGGGGCCTACGAGCAGTACTTC. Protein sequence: CASSAGRGAYEQYF.

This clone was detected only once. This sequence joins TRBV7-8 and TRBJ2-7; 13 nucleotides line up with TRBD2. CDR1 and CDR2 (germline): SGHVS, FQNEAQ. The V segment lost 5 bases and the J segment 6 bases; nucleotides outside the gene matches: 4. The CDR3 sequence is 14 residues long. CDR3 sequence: CASSPGLAGAEQYF. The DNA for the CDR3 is TGTGCCAGCAGCCCAGGACTAGCGGGAGCCGAGCAGTACTTC.

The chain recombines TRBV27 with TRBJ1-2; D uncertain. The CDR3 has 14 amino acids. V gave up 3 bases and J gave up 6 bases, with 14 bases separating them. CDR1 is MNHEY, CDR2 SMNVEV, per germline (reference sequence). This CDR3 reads CASSFVSGEDGYTF. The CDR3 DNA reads TGTGCCAGCAGTTTTGTGTCCGGCGAGGATGGCTACACCTTC.

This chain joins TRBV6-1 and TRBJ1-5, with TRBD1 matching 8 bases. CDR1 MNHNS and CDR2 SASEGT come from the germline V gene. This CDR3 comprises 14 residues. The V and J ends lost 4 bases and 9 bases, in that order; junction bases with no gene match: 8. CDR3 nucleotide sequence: TGTGCCAGCAGTGGTGGACAGGGAGTGCTGCCCCAGCATTTT. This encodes CASSGGQGVLPQHF.

The CDR3 spells CASSIDWGQDLQPQHF. CDR3 in DNA: TGTGCCAGTAGTATAGATTGGGGACAGGATCTACAGCCCCAGCATTTT. V gene TRBV19 combines with J gene TRBJ1-5; 8 positions match TRBD1. J was trimmed by 7 bases and V by 0 bases; bases with no gene match: 8. This CDR3 is built from 16 residues. The germline CDR1 and CDR2 sequences are LNHDA and SQIVND (reference sequence).

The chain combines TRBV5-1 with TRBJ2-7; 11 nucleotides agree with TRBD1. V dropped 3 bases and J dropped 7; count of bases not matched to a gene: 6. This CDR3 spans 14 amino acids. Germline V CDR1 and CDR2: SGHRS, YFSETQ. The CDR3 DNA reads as TGCGCCAGCAGCTCGGGACAGGGGGGTGGTGAGCAGTACTTC. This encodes CASSSGQGGGEQYF.

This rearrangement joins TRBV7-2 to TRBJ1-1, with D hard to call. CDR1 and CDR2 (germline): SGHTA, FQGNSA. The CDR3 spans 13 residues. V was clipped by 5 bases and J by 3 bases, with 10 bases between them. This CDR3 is CASSANMDTEAFF. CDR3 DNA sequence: TGTGCCAGCAGCGCCAACATGGACACTGAAGCTTTCTTT.

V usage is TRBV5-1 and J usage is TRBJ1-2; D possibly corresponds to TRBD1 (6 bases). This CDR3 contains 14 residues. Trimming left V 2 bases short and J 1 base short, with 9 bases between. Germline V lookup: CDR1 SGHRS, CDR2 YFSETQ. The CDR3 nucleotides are TGCGCCAGCAGCTTACGGACAGTTAACTATGGCTACACCTTC. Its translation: CASSLRTVNYGYTF.

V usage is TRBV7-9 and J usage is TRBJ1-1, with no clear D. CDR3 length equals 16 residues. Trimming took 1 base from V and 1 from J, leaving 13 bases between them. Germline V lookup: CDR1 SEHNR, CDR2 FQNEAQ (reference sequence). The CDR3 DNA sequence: TGTGCCAGCAGCTTAGGGTGGCAGGCCCCGAACACTGAAGCTTTCTTT. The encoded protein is CASSLGWQAPNTEAFF.

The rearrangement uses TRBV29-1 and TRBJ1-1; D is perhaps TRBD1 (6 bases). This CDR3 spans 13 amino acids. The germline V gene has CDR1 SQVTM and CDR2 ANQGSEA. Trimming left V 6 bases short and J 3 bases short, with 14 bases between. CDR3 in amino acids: CSVAHRVDTEAFF. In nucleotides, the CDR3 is TGCAGCGTAGCCCACAGGGTGGACACTGAAGCTTTCTTT.

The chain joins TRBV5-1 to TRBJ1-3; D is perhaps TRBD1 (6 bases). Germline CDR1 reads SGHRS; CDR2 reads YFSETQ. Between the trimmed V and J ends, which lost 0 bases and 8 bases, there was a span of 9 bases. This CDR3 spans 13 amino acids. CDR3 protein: CASSLGQADTIYF. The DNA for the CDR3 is TGCGCCAGCAGCTTGGGACAGGCAGACACCATATATTTT.

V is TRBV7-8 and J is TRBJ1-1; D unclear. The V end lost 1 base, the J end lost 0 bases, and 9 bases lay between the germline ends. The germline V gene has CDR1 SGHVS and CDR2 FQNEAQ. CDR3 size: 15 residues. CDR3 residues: CASSLGIRVNTEAFF. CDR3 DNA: TGTGCCAGCAGCTTAGGGATCCGGGTGAACACTGAAGCTTTCTTT.